The 30 T cell receptor beta chains in this list originate from one sample, sequenced in a study of blood T cell repertoires in COVID-19. TCRdb's copy holds only in-frame clones and misses some; the assay was immunoSEQ multiplex PCR. The sample lists tens of thousands of clones, around 84% occurring once. The sequencing sample was made of peripheral blood. The receptors derive from a man in his fifties with acute or convalescent COVID-19.

This clone was counted once. J is TRBJ2-3 and V is TRBV18; D may be TRBD2 (5 bases). The germline gives CDR1 KGHSH, CDR2 LQKENI. The length of the CDR3 is 13 residues. The V end was cut by 5 bases, the J end by 1 base, with 7 bases between. CDR3 region: CASSSRGTDTQYF. The DNA of the CDR3 is TGTGCCAGCTCATCGAGGGGCACAGATACGCAGTATTTT.

The chain is built from TRBV4-2 and TRBJ2-2; TRBD2 is a possible D gene (7 bases). CDR1 and CDR2 (germline): LGHNA, YNFKEQ. This CDR3 is 17 amino acids long. Trimming shortened V by 0 bases and J by 5 bases, and 16 bases separated the two germline ends. CDR3 sequence reads: CASSQDAGARGTGELFF. CDR3 DNA: TGTGCCAGCAGCCAAGATGCGGGGGCGAGGGGAACCGGGGAGCTGTTTTTT.

A single count supports this clone. The rearrangement links TRBV27 to TRBJ1-1; perhaps TRBD1 as D (5 bases). Deletions cut 4 bases from V and 1 base from J, with 10 bases between. The germline gives CDR1 MNHEY, CDR2 SMNVEV (reference sequence). This CDR3 has 14 residues. The CDR3 protein is CASSSGGTNTEAFF. Written as DNA, the CDR3 is TGTGCCAGCAGTTCCGGGGGTACGAACACTGAAGCTTTCTTT.

V and J are TRBV10-1 and TRBJ2-5; no clear D. The germline V gene encodes CDR1 WNHNN and CDR2 SYGVQD (reference sequence). The CDR3 spans 16 residues. V lost 10 bases and J lost 0, with 21 bases in between. CDR3 amino acids: CATSKSIELYQETQYF. Written as DNA, the CDR3 is TGCGCCACCTCAAAATCCATAGAACTGTACCAAGAGACCCAGTACTTC.

The chain uses TRBV18 and TRBJ2-5, with 8 bases fitting TRBD1. The trim removed 5 bases at V and 5 bases at J, leaving 7 bases unmatched. Germline CDR1 and CDR2: KGHSH and LQKENI. This CDR3 has 14 residues. The CDR3 region is CASSDRGILETQYF. CDR3 in DNA: TGTGCCAGCTCAGACAGGGGAATATTGGAGACCCAGTACTTC.

The chain has TRBV9 and TRBJ2-7, with D maybe TRBD1 (6 bases). Trimming left V 0 bases short and J 2 bases short, with 12 bases between. The CDR3 is made up of 15 amino acids. Germline-derived CDR1 and CDR2 are SGDLS and YYNGEE. The CDR3: CASSVEVGATYEQYF. The CDR3 nucleotides read TGTGCCAGCAGCGTAGAGGTGGGGGCCACCTACGAGCAGTACTTC.

V is TRBV6-1 and J is TRBJ2-1; a possible D gene is TRBD1 (6 bases). The CDR3 totals 16 residues. V shed 0 bases and J shed 6 bases, with 15 bases lying between them. The germline V gene has CDR1 MNHNS and CDR2 SASEGT. The CDR3 loop is CASSEANRVGGNEQFF. The CDR3 DNA follows: TGTGCCAGCAGTGAAGCGAACAGGGTTGGCGGCAATGAGCAGTTCTTC.

This chain connects TRBV28 to TRBJ2-7; TRBD2 matches 9 bases. V shed 2 bases, J shed 2 bases, and the junction held 1 base outside the gene matches. Looked up from germline, CDR1 is MDHEN and CDR2 is SYDVKM. This CDR3 is 14 amino acids long. As DNA, the CDR3 is TGTGCCAGCAGTTTAGCGGGAGGGCCCTACGAGCAGTACTTC. Protein: CASSLAGGPYEQYF.

The V gene is TRBV19, the J gene TRBJ1-6; 9 bases match TRBD1. The CDR3 has 16 residues. Trimming removed 6 bases from V and 10 bases from J; junction bases left unmatched: 13. The germline V gene has CDR1 LNHDA and CDR2 SQIVND (reference sequence). Here the CDR3 reads CASSRTGEGSRSPLHF. The CDR3 DNA reads TGTGCCAGTAGCCGGACAGGGGAAGGATCGCGGTCACCCCTCCACTTT.

The chain recombines TRBV9 with TRBJ1-6; 9 positions agree with TRBD1. V lost 0 bases to trimming and J lost 11 bases; unmatched junction nucleotides: 6. The germline V gene encodes CDR1 SGDLS and CDR2 YYNGEE. CDR3 length: 15 residues. Here the CDR3 DNA reads TGTGCCAGCAGCGTAGAAGGGACAGGGTGGACACCCCTCCACTTT. It codes for CASSVEGTGWTPLHF.

The rearrangement links TRBV5-6 to TRBJ1-2; unclear D gene. CDR1 SGHDT and CDR2 YYEEEE come from the germline V gene. The CDR3 runs 15 residues. V dropped 4 bases and J dropped 0 bases, with 13 bases sitting between them. CDR3 region: CASSGRGQANYGYTF. The CDR3 coding sequence is TGTGCCAGCAGCGGGCGGGGTCAAGCTAACTATGGCTACACCTTC.

This clone was detected a few times. The chain links TRBV28 to TRBJ2-1; 13 nucleotides align to TRBD2. The CDR3 covers 16 residues. V shed 4 bases and J 6 bases; nucleotides not matched to a gene: 6. Germline V CDR1 and CDR2: MDHEN, SYDVKM. CDR3 DNA: TGTGCCAGCAGTTCAGACGGGACTAGCGGGGCCAATGAGCAGTTCTTC. Its protein is CASSSDGTSGANEQFF.

The CDR3 DNA follows: TGTGCCAGCAGTGAATTCCACGGGGGGTCCTACAATGAGCAGTTCTTC. Amino acid sequence: CASSEFHGGSYNEQFF. This sequence joins TRBV6-1 and TRBJ2-1, with 7 bases aligning to TRBD2. The CDR3 sequence is 16 residues long. Trimming cost V 2 bases and J 1 base; bases outside gene matches: 5. Germline V gives CDR1 MNHNS, CDR2 SASEGT.

This clone was observed a few times. The V call is TRBV2, the J call TRBJ2-5; possibly TRBD2 for D (6 bases). This CDR3 has 13 residues. Germline lookup yields CDR1 SNHLY and CDR2 FYNNEI. With 5 bases removed from V and 6 bases from J, the gap between germline ends came to 13 bases. CDR3: CASSTGGPKTQYF. The CDR3 nucleotides read TGTGCCAGCAGTACCGGGGGACCGAAGACCCAGTACTTC.

This rearrangement joins TRBV5-1 to TRBJ1-1; 9 bases line up with TRBD1. CDR1 SGHRS and CDR2 YFSETQ come from the germline V gene. J lost 4 bases, V lost 4 bases, and 8 bases had no gene match. The CDR3 totals 15 residues. The CDR3 nucleotides read TGCGCCAGCAGCCGGGCAGGGACAGGGTTCACTGAAGCTTTCTTT. Its protein product is CASSRAGTGFTEAFF. Together with reference TRBV5-1 and TRBJ1-1, the CDR3 gives the full variable domain: KAGVTQTPRYLIKTRGQQVTLSCSPISGHRSVSWYQQTPGQGLQFLFEYFSETQRNKGNFPGRFSGRQFSNSRSEMNVSTLELGDSALYLCASSRAGTGFTEAFFGQGTRLTVV.

The genes are TRBV11-3 and TRBJ2-1; D is undetermined. The length of the CDR3 is 12 residues. V was cut by 0 bases and J by 12 bases, with 9 bases left in between. CDR1 and CDR2 (germline): SGHNT, YENEEA. Written as DNA, the CDR3 is TGTGCCAGCAGCTTAGATCGAGTAGTGCAGTTCTTC. Translation: CASSLDRVVQFF.

V and J are TRBV29-1 and TRBJ2-7; TRBD2 matches at 11 bases. J gave up 4 bases and V 5 bases, and 16 bases lay outside the gene matches. The CDR3 runs 17 residues. Germline values: CDR1 SQVTM, CDR2 ANQGSEA. The CDR3 here is CSVTGERQTSGSYEQYF. The CDR3 region has the DNA TGCAGCGTTACCGGGGAACGACAAACTAGCGGGAGTTACGAGCAGTACTTC.

This chain joins TRBV24-1 and TRBJ2-7; D is uncertain. Deletions cut 5 bases from V and 2 bases from J, with 12 bases between. CDR1 is KGHDR and CDR2 is SFDVKD in the germline V gene. This CDR3 region has 14 residues. CDR3 amino acids: CATSASSEAYEQYF. In DNA, the CDR3 is TGTGCCACCAGTGCGTCGTCTGAGGCCTACGAGCAGTACTTC.

The table lists this clone with a few counts. J is TRBJ2-3 and V is TRBV5-1; 8 bases line up with TRBD1. CDR3 length equals 15 residues. J was trimmed by 2 bases and V by 6 bases; bases with no gene match: 8. Germline V gene sequence: CDR1 SGHRS, CDR2 YFSETQ. The CDR3 sequence: CASTRDRPDTDTQYF. The DNA for the CDR3 is TGCGCCAGCACACGGGACAGGCCAGACACAGATACGCAGTATTTT.

This sequence joins TRBV23-1 and TRBJ2-1, with 12 bases lining up with TRBD1. TRBV23-1 is placed among ORFs of uncertain function. The CDR3 has 18 residues. Trimming cost V 1 base and J 4 bases; bases outside gene matches: 8. CDR3 sequence: CASSQCPSGQGAYNEQFF. In DNA form, the CDR3 reads TGCGCCAGCAGTCAATGCCCCTCGGGACAGGGGGCATACAATGAGCAGTTCTTC.

The chain couples TRBV30 to TRBJ1-5; 10 nucleotides agree with TRBD1. In germline, CDR1 is GTSNPN, CDR2 SVGIG (reference sequence). This CDR3 is 14 amino acids long. With 3 bases clipped from V and 5 bases from J, the junction kept 4 bases outside the gene matches. CDR3 nucleotides: TGTGCCTGGAGACCGGGACAGGGGTATCAGCCCCAGCATTTT. Translation: CAWRPGQGYQPQHF.

This clone was seen once. The rearrangement links TRBV28 to TRBJ1-4; no firm D call. Trimming pared 9 bases from V and 6 bases from J, leaving 17 bases between. CDR1 is MDHEN and CDR2 is SYDVKM in the germline V gene. CDR3 length: 14 residues. CDR3 loop: CASRVGVMHEKLFF. CDR3 in DNA: TGTGCCAGTAGGGTGGGAGTGATGCATGAAAAACTGTTTTTT.

This chain joins TRBV5-4 and TRBJ2-5; TRBD1 matches at 12 bases. The junction had 7 bases not matched to a gene; V was cut back by 4 bases and J by 3 bases. This CDR3 comprises 16 residues. Germline V CDR1 and CDR2: SGHNT, YYREEE (reference sequence). The CDR3 protein is CASSLLGQGAEETQYF. As DNA, the CDR3 is TGTGCCAGCAGCCTCCTGGGACAGGGGGCTGAAGAGACCCAGTACTTC.

This chain links TRBV5-1 with TRBJ2-3; D is possibly TRBD2 (6 bases). The germline V gene has CDR1 SGHRS and CDR2 YFSETQ. The CDR3 is made up of 17 amino acids. V was shortened by 2 bases and J by 2 bases, with 18 bases between the two germline ends. The CDR3, as DNA: TGCGCCAGCAGCTTAGGGGCTAGCGAGCCACCCACAGATACGCAGTATTTT. It translates to CASSLGASEPPTDTQYF.

This chain connects TRBV9 to TRBJ2-1; tentatively, D is TRBD1 (6 bases). Trimming took 0 bases from V and 2 from J, leaving 12 bases between them. Germline CDR1 SGDLS, CDR2 YYNGEE. The CDR3 covers 16 residues. CDR3 loop: CASSVEGHLTYNEQFF. The CDR3, as DNA: TGTGCCAGCAGCGTAGAGGGACACCTAACCTACAATGAGCAGTTCTTC.

This clone has a single count. CDR3 nucleotides: TGTGCCAGCAGCTTAGGTCTCCCCGAGCAGTACTTC. Translation: CASSLGLPEQYF. The chain employs TRBV11-2 and TRBJ2-7; D is unclear. Germline assignment: CDR1 SGHAT and CDR2 FQNNGV. The CDR3 length is 12 residues. The ends were cut back, 1 base at V and 6 bases at J, with 7 bases in the middle.

This sequence joins TRBV29-1 and TRBJ2-3; no clear D. CDR1 and CDR2 (germline): SQVTM, ANQGSEA. Deletions cut 6 bases from V and 0 bases from J, with 13 bases between. This CDR3 has 14 residues. The CDR3 DNA reads TGCAGCGTGACATTGTTACTGAGCACAGATACGCAGTATTTT. This translates into CSVTLLLSTDTQYF.

The chain recombines TRBV5-1 with TRBJ2-7; TRBD1 matches at 9 bases. J gave up 1 base and V 4 bases, and 6 bases lay outside the gene matches. This CDR3 has 15 residues. The germline V gene has CDR1 SGHRS and CDR2 YFSETQ. CDR3 in amino acids: CASSPRGQGSYEQYF. In nucleotides, the CDR3 is TGCGCCAGCAGCCCCCGGGGACAGGGATCCTACGAGCAGTACTTC.

The genes are TRBV5-4 and TRBJ2-5; D possibly corresponds to TRBD1 (6 bases). Between the trimmed V and J ends, which lost 5 bases and 1 base, there was a span of 9 bases. The CDR3 sequence is 13 residues long. From germline, CDR1 is SGHNT and CDR2 YYREEE (reference sequence). CDR3 loop: CASRLQGQETQYF. In DNA form, the CDR3 reads TGTGCCAGCAGGCTACAGGGCCAAGAGACCCAGTACTTC.

The chain couples TRBV9 to TRBJ1-1; a possible D gene is TRBD1 (5 bases). V was pared by 1 base and J by 3 bases, with 7 bases between. CDR3 length: 13 residues. Germline values: CDR1 SGDLS, CDR2 YYNGEE. CDR3 sequence reads: CASSVKGHTEAFF. The CDR3 DNA reads TGTGCCAGCAGCGTAAAGGGGCACACTGAAGCTTTCTTT.